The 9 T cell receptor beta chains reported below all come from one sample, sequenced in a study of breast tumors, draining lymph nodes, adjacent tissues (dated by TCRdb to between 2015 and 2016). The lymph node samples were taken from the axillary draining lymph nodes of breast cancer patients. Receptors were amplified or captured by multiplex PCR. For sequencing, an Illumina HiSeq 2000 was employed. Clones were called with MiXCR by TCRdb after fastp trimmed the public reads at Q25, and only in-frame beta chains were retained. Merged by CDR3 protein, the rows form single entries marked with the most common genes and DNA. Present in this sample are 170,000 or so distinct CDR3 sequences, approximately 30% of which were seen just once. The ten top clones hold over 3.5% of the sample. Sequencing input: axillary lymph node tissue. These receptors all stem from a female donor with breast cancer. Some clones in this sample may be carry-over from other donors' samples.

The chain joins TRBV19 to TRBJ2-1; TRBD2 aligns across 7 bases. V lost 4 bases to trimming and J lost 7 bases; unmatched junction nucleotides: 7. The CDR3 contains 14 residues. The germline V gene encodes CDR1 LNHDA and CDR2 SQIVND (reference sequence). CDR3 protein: CASSRVGGGNEQFF. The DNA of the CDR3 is TGTGCCAGTAGTAGGGTGGGGGGAGGGAATGAGCAGTTCTTC. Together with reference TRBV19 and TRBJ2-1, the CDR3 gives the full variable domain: DGGITQSPKYLFRKEGQNVTLSCEQNLNHDAMYWYRQDPGQGLRLIYYSQIVNDFQKGDIAEGYSVSREKKESFPLTVTSAQKNPTAFYLCASSRVGGGNEQFFGPGTRLTVL.

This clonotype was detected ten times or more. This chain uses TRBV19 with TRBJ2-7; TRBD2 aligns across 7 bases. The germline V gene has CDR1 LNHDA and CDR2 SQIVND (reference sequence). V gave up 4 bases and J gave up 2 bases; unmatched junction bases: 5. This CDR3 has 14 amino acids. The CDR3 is CASSTSGTTYEQYF. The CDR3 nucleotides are TGTGCCAGTAGTACCTCCGGGACTACCTACGAGCAGTACTTC.

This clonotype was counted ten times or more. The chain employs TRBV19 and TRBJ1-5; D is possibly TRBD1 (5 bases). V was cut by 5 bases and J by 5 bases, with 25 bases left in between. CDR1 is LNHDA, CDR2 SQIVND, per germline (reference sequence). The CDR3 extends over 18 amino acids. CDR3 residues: CASSANRGQAAHHQPQHF. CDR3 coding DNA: TGTGCCAGTAGTGCCAATAGGGGCCAGGCCGCTCATCATCAGCCCCAGCATTTT.

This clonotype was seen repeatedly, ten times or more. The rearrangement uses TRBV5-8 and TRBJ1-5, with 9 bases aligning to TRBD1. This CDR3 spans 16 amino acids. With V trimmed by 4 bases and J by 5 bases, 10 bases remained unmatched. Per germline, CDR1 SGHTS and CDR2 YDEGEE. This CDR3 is CASSRGPGQGYQPQHF. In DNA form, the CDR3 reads TGTGCCAGCAGCCGCGGCCCGGGACAGGGCTATCAGCCCCAGCATTTT.

The CDR3 DNA follows: TGTGCCAGCGGGAAAGGGGGCGCTTATAATTCACCCCTCCACTTT. Protein sequence: CASGKGGAYNSPLHF. The rearrangement links TRBV7-2 to TRBJ1-6; TRBD1 matches 7 bases. Trimming at V came to 8 bases and at J to 4 bases, leaving 8 bases not matched to a gene. CDR3 size: 15 residues. Germline V CDR1 and CDR2: SGHTA, FQGNSA.

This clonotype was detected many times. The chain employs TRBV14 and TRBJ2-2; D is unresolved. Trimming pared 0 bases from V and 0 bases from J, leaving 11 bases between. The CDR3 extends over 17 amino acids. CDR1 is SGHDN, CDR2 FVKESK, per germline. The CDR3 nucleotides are TGTGCCAGCAGCCAAGATCTTTGGGCCACGAACACCGGGGAGCTGTTTTTT. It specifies CASSQDLWATNTGELFF.

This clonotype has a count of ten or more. CDR3 sequence (DNA): TGCAGCGTTGAAGCCCTTTCCGAGCAGTACTTC. Translated: CSVEALSEQYF. This chain joins TRBV29-1 and TRBJ2-7; D call uncertain. The CDR3 is 11 amino acids. The V end was cut by 1 base, the J end by 6 bases, with 7 bases between. In germline, CDR1 is SQVTM, CDR2 ANQGSEA.

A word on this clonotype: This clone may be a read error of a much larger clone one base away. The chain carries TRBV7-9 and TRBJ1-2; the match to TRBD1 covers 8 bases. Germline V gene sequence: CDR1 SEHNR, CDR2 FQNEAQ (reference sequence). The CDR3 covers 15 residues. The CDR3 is CASSLTGVANYGHPF. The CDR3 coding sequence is TGTGCCAGCAGCTTGACAGGGGTTGCTAACTATGGCCACCCCTTC.

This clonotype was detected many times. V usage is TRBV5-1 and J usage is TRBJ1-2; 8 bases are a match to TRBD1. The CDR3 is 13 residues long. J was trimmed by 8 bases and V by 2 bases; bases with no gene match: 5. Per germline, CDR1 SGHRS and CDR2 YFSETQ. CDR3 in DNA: TGCGCCAGCAGCTTCCCAGACAGGGGCGGCTACACCTTC. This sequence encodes CASSFPDRGGYTF.